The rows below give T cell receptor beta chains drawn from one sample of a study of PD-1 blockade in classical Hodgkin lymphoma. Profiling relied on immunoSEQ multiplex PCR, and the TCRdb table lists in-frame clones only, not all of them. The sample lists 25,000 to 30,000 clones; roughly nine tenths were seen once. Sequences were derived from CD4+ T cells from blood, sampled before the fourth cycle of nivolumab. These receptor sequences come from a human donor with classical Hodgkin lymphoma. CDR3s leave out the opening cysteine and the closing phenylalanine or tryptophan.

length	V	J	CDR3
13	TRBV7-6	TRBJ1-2	ASSLGQGAGYGYT
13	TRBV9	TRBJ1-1	ASSVGGQGYTEAF
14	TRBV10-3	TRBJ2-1	AIRELGPGSYNEQF
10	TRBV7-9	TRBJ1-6	ASSPQNSPLH
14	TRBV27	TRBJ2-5	ASSFKRTGQRETQY
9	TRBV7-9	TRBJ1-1	ASFRDTEAF
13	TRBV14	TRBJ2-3	ASSQDQRTGNTQY
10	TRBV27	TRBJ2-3	ATISRGDTQY
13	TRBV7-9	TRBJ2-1	ASSDPGLGRNEQF
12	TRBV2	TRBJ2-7	ASRETSGPYEQY
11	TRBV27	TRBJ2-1	ASSSRYGAKQF
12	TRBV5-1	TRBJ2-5	ASSGGQGEETQY
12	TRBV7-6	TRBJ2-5	ASSLDPGAKTQY
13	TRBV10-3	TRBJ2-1	AISSGTSGFNEQF
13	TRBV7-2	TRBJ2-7	ASSLIGGQGYEQY
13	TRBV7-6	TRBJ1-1	ASSPSPGMNTEAF
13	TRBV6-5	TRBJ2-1	ASRARLAGYNEQF
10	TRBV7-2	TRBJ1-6	ASSPALGTLH
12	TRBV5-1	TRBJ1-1	ASSLTAGVTEAF
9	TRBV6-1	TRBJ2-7	ASSESYEQY
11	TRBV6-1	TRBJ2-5	ENRTEECGTQY
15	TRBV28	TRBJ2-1	ASSLIGVRGAFNEQF
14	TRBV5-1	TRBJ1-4	ASSLEGRGNNEKLF
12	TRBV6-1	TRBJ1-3	ASTLRGSGNTIY
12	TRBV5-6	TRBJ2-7	ASSLTGESYEQY
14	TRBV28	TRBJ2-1	ASSPHLAATYNEQF
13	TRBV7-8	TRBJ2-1	ASRGSGSGYNEQF
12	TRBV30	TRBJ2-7	AWSRGDPIYEQY
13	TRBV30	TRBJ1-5	AWSVRDSLNQPQH
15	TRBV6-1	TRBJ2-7	ASSVGTGTGTTYEQY
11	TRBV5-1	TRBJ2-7	ASSLAGVPEQY
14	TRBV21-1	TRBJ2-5	ASRTEEKGFSETQY
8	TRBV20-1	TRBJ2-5	SAGRETQY
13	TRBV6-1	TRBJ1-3	ASSEAPGSGNTIY
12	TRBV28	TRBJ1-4	ASSLISTNEKLF
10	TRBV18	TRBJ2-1	ASELVGNEQF
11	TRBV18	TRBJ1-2	ASSPTTGERYT
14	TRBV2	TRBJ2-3	ASTDPGQGSADTQY
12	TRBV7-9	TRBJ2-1	ASSLEGPWVEQF
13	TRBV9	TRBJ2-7	ASSAGGTGDYEQY
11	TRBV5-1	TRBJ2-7	ASRRDPGWEQY
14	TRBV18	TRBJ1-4	ASSRRQIATNEKLF
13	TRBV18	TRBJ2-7	ASSPTSGTSYEQY
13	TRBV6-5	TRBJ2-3	ASKGQAGPTDTQY
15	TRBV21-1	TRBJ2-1	ASSPSGGPGPTDEQF
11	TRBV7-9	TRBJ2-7	ASSLAGGNEQY
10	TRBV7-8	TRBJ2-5	ASSSPGETQY
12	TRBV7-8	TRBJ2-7	ASSSKPRAYEQY
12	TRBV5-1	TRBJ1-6	ASSLERGGSPLH
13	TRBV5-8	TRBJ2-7	ASSLGGGLSYEQY
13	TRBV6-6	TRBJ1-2	ASSYSSGEGYGYT
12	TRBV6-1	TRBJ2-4	ASSIRTVENIQY
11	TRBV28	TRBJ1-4	ASRPSVGEKLF
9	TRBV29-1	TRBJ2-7	SVRLTYEQY
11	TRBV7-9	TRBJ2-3	ASSSPSTDTQY
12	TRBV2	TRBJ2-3	ASSEAPGRDTQY
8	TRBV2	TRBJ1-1	ASSETRAF
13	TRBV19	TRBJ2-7	ASSRPGQPYYEQY
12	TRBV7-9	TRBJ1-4	ATRSRRPNEKLF
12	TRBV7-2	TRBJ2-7	ASSLVGTGREQY